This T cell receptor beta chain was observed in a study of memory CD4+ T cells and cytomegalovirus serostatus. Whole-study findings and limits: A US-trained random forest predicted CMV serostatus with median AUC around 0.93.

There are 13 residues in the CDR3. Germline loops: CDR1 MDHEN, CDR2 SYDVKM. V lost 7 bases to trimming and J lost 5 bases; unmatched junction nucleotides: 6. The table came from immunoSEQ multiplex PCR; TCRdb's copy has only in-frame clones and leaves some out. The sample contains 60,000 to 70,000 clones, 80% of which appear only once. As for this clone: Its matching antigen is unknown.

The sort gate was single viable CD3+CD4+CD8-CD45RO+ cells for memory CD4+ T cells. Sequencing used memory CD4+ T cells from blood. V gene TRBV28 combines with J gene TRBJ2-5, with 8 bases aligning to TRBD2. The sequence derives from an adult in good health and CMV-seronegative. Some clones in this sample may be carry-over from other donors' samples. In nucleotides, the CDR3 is TGTGCCAGCAATCCGGGACTAGTGGAGACCCAGTACTTC. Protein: CASNPGLVETQYF.